This passage covers 27 T cell receptor beta chains from one sample sequenced in a study of blood T cell repertoires in COVID-19. Clones were sequenced by immunoSEQ multiplex PCR, and TCRdb holds only the in-frame ones, with some missing. The sample yields about 150,000 clones, 84% seen once. The specimen sequenced was peripheral blood. These TCRs come from a man aged 25-40 years with COVID-19, enrolled during active disease.

This clone was observed a few times. The rearrangement uses TRBV27 and TRBJ1-5; perhaps TRBD1 as D (6 bases). The germline CDR1 and CDR2 sequences are MNHEY and SMNVEV (reference sequence). Trimming shortened V by 4 bases and J by 5 bases, and 15 bases separated the two germline ends. The length of the CDR3 is 15 residues. The CDR3 here is CASSSLGGGDQPQHF. The CDR3, as DNA: TGTGCCAGCAGTTCCCTTGGAGGGGGGGATCAGCCCCAGCATTTT.

This rearrangement joins TRBV28 to TRBJ2-5, with a weak D call TRBD1 (5 bases). The CDR3 runs 13 residues. Looked up from germline, CDR1 is MDHEN and CDR2 is SYDVKM. Deletions cut 2 bases from V and 5 bases from J, with 9 bases between. The CDR3 bases are TGTGCCAGCAGTTTAAGGGGCGCGGAGACCCAGTACTTC. It codes for CASSLRGAETQYF.

In the case of this clone: Other DNA sequences in the sample encode the same CDR3. The V call is TRBV29-1, the J call TRBJ2-7; a possible D gene is TRBD2 (6 bases). The CDR3 is made up of 11 amino acids. Germline CDR1 reads SQVTM; CDR2 reads ANQGSEA. The V gene lost 6 bases and the J gene lost 3 bases, with 9 bases spanning the gap. The CDR3 sequence is CSVAGSYEQYF. DNA of the CDR3: TGCAGCGTCGCCGGGAGCTACGAGCAGTACTTC.

The chain combines TRBV29-1 with TRBJ2-5; D might be TRBD2 (6 bases). Trimming cost V 2 bases and J 4 bases, with 11 bases left between them. The CDR3 consists of 13 residues. Germline V gene sequence: CDR1 SQVTM, CDR2 ANQGSEA. The CDR3 here is CSVESGDGETQYF. The DNA for the CDR3 is TGCAGCGTTGAATCGGGAGATGGAGAGACCCAGTACTTC.

The CDR3: CASSLDGGVSGNTIYF. The CDR3 DNA sequence: TGCGCCAGCAGCCTGGACGGGGGGGTCTCTGGAAACACCATATATTTT. This chain connects TRBV5-1 to TRBJ1-3, with D tentatively TRBD1 (5 bases). Trimming shortened V by 4 bases and J by 0 bases, and 14 bases separated the two germline ends. Germline V CDR1 and CDR2: SGHRS, YFSETQ. This CDR3 is built from 16 residues.

This clone was picked up a small number of times. The chain combines TRBV7-2 with TRBJ1-2, with a weak D call TRBD1 (6 bases). Per the germline V gene, CDR1 is SGHTA and CDR2 is FQGNSA. The V end lost 3 bases, the J end lost 7 bases, and 18 bases lay between the germline ends. CDR3 length equals 15 residues. CDR3 coding DNA: TGTGCCAGCAGCTTTGGCCACGGGGGGGCGGGTGGCTACACCTTC. Translating it yields CASSFGHGGAGGYTF. Drawing the rest from reference TRBV7-2 and TRBJ1-2, the complete variable domain is GAGVSQSPSNKVTEKGKDVELRCDPISGHTALYWYRQSLGQGLEFLIYFQGNSAPDKSGLPSDRFSAERTGGSVSTLTIQRTQQEDSAVYLCASSFGHGGAGGYTFGSGTRLTVV.

The CDR3 spells CASSATGNTEAFF. The CDR3 DNA is TGCGCCAGCAGTGCGACTGGGAACACTGAAGCTTTCTTT. This chain links TRBV10-1 with TRBJ1-1; D is unclear. The CDR3 has 13 amino acids. Germline lookup yields CDR1 WNHNN and CDR2 SYGVQD (reference sequence). Trimming removed 4 bases at V and 1 base at J, with 7 bases between.

DNA for the CDR3: TGTGCCAGCAGTTACCAGGGGGCGTACCAAGAGACCCAGTACTTC. Its translation: CASSYQGAYQETQYF. The rearrangement uses TRBV6-5 and TRBJ2-5, with 8 bases lining up with TRBD1. The CDR3 has 15 residues. Germline V gives CDR1 MNHEY, CDR2 SVGAGI. The V and J ends lost 2 bases and 0 bases, in that order; junction bases with no gene match: 2.

The V and J genes are TRBV27 and TRBJ2-4, with TRBD1 matching over 8 bases. Trimming at V came to 2 bases and at J to 2 bases, leaving 8 bases not matched to a gene. CDR1 and CDR2 (germline): MNHEY, SMNVEV (reference sequence). There are 17 residues in the CDR3. The CDR3, as DNA: TGTGCCAGCAGTTTAATCACAGGGGACAGGTCCAAAAACATTCAGTACTTC. Translating it yields CASSLITGDRSKNIQYF.

The chain carries TRBV28 and TRBJ2-3, with a possible D match to TRBD2 (6 bases). Germline V gene lookup returns CDR1 MDHEN and CDR2 SYDVKM. Trimming cost V 9 bases and J 3 bases, with 19 bases left between them. The CDR3 extends over 15 amino acids. The CDR3 DNA sequence: TGTGCCAGTCGGGGGTTTTTCTATGATACAGATACGCAGTATTTT. As protein: CASRGFFYDTDTQYF.

The V call is TRBV10-2, the J call TRBJ2-5; weak D call: TRBD2 (5 bases). The V and J ends lost 10 bases and 5 bases respectively, with 11 bases between them. The CDR3 covers 11 residues. Germline CDR1 and CDR2: WSHSY and SAAADI. The CDR3 sequence is CATSGGETQYF. The CDR3 bases are TGCGCCACATCGGGCGGGGAGACCCAGTACTTC.

This chain links TRBV28 with TRBJ1-5; D may be TRBD1 (5 bases). Germline V CDR1 and CDR2: MDHEN, SYDVKM. The CDR3 is 14 residues long. The V gene lost 5 bases and the J gene lost 6 bases, with 14 bases spanning the gap. CDR3 sequence reads: CASSPGGFGQPQHF. The DNA of the CDR3 is TGTGCCAGCAGTCCTGGGGGGTTTGGTCAGCCCCAGCATTTT. Full variable domain (missing parts from reference TRBV28 and TRBJ1-5): DVKVTQSSRYLVKRTGEKVFLECVQDMDHENMFWYRQDPGLGLRLIYFSYDVKMKEKGDIPEGYSVSREKKERFSLILESASTNQTSMYLCASSPGGFGQPQHFGDGTRLSIL.

The rearrangement uses TRBV25-1 and TRBJ2-7, with 7 bases aligning to TRBD1. V lost 4 bases to trimming and J lost 9 bases; unmatched junction nucleotides: 15. This CDR3 has 15 amino acids. Germline values: CDR1 MGHDK, CDR2 SYGVNS. The CDR3 region is CASSGDSLNRPGQYF. The DNA of the CDR3 is TGTGCCAGCAGTGGGGACAGCCTGAATCGGCCGGGGCAGTACTTC.

The J gene is TRBJ2-6, the V gene TRBV5-4; D is undetermined. Per the germline V gene, CDR1 is SGHNT and CDR2 is YYREEE (reference sequence). The V end was cut by 7 bases, the J end by 2 bases, with 7 bases between. CDR3 size: 13 residues. The CDR3 reads CASSLTGANVLTF. CDR3 DNA sequence: TGTGCCAGCTCTCTAACTGGGGCCAACGTCCTGACTTTC.

CDR3 amino acids: CASSQDLQPGLMNTGELFF. The CDR3 region has the DNA TGTGCCAGCAGCCAAGATTTACAGCCGGGACTGATGAACACCGGGGAGCTGTTTTTT. This sequence joins TRBV3-1 (or the pseudogene TRBV3-2) and TRBJ2-2, with a weak D call TRBD2 (6 bases). The CDR3 spans 19 residues. Between the trimmed V and J ends, which lost 0 bases and 1 base, there was a span of 18 bases. The V gene's germline CDR1 is LGHDT and CDR2 YNNKEL (reference sequence).

This chain connects TRBV6-5 to TRBJ1-2; D is perhaps TRBD1 (5 bases). The V and J ends lost 0 bases and 5 bases respectively, with 10 bases between them. In germline, CDR1 is MNHEY, CDR2 SVGAGI. CDR3 size: 14 residues. The CDR3 region has the DNA TGTGCCAGCAGTTACTCGGACACGATGTATGGCTACACCTTC. This encodes CASSYSDTMYGYTF.

The rearrangement uses TRBV20-1 and TRBJ1-2; D ambiguous. The germline gives CDR1 DFQATT, CDR2 SNEGSKA (reference sequence). The CDR3 has 14 residues. Trimming pared 3 bases from V and 7 bases from J, leaving 18 bases between. The CDR3 protein is CSASTPRSKGGYTF. The CDR3 DNA sequence: TGCAGTGCTAGTACCCCCCGTAGCAAAGGTGGCTACACCTTC.

V usage is TRBV27 and J usage is TRBJ2-1; D perhaps matches TRBD2 (7 bases). Trimming cost V 2 bases and J 16 bases, with 12 bases left between them. The CDR3 length is 11 residues. The germline CDR1 and CDR2 sequences are MNHEY and SMNVEV (reference sequence). The CDR3 sequence: CASSLGGGQFF. CDR3 nucleotide sequence: TGTGCCAGCAGTTTAGGCGGGGGCCAATTCTTC.

Concerning this clone: Its ends do not fully match the called genes, so a read error is possible. The V call is TRBV7-8, the J call TRBJ2-3; 9 nucleotides agree with TRBD2. This CDR3 has 15 residues. Germline V lookup: CDR1 SGHVS, CDR2 FQNEAQ. The CDR3 is CASTLAGVRSDTQYF. The CDR3 DNA is TGTGCCAGCACCTTAGCGGGAGTAAGGTCCGATACGCAGTATTTT.

This chain joins TRBV12-3 or TRBV12-4 and TRBJ2-7, with D unresolved. The CDR3 contains 13 residues. Trimming took 3 bases from V and 1 from J, leaving 7 bases between them. The CDR3 nucleotides read TGTGCCAGCAGTTTTGGCAGGTCCTACGAGCAGTACTTC. Translating gives CASSFGRSYEQYF.

This clone has a single count. The chain employs TRBV27 and TRBJ1-5, with D perhaps matching TRBD1 (5 bases). Germline V gives CDR1 MNHEY, CDR2 SMNVEV (reference sequence). There are 14 residues in the CDR3. Between the trimmed V and J ends, which lost 8 bases and 3 bases, there was a span of 14 bases. This CDR3 reads CASASPGYNQPQHF. For the CDR3, the DNA is TGTGCCAGCGCTTCCCCAGGGTACAATCAGCCCCAGCATTTT.

The chain joins TRBV4-2 to TRBJ1-1; a possible D gene is TRBD1 (6 bases). Germline V CDR1 and CDR2: LGHNA, YNFKEQ. The V and J ends lost 1 base and 4 bases respectively, with 13 bases between them. CDR3 length: 15 amino acids. The CDR3 spells CASSQVLQGSTEAFF. CDR3 bases: TGTGCCAGCAGCCAAGTTCTACAGGGCTCCACTGAAGCTTTCTTT.

V and J are TRBV7-2 and TRBJ1-1; TRBD1 matches 8 bases. The CDR3 is 16 amino acids. The V gene end was trimmed by 6 bases and the J gene end by 7 bases; junction bases not matched to a gene: 16. Looked up from germline, CDR1 is SGHTA and CDR2 is FQGNSA. The CDR3 loop reads CASRVGRPGGVDEAFF. The CDR3 DNA reads TGTGCCAGCAGGGTTGGCCGTCCAGGGGGCGTTGATGAAGCTTTCTTT.

The table lists this clone with a count of one. This chain uses TRBV28 with TRBJ1-2; D is perhaps TRBD1 (5 bases). The germline gives CDR1 MDHEN, CDR2 SYDVKM. This CDR3 contains 14 residues. Trimming cost V 3 bases and J 7 bases, with 15 bases left between them. The CDR3: CASSLTDVIGGYTF. The CDR3 DNA follows: TGTGCCAGCAGTTTGACAGACGTTATCGGTGGCTACACCTTC.

The DNA of the CDR3 is TGTGCCAGCAGGCTTAGGACGACAGGGTGGGGTGAAGCTTTCTTT. Its translation: CASRLRTTGWGEAFF. The J gene is TRBJ1-1, the V gene TRBV28, with 7 positions matching TRBD1. Germline V CDR1 and CDR2: MDHEN, SYDVKM. This CDR3 is built from 15 residues. The ends lost 6 bases at V and 7 bases at J; junction bases unmatched: 14.

The chain recombines TRBV27 with TRBJ2-7, with 9 bases fitting TRBD2. Per germline, CDR1 MNHEY and CDR2 SMNVEV (reference sequence). The length of the CDR3 is 15 residues. Losses at the gene ends were 6 bases for V and 0 bases for J; bases not matched to a gene: 6. CDR3 loop: CASRGLATRSYEQYF. The CDR3 DNA reads as TGTGCCAGCAGAGGACTAGCGACCCGCTCCTACGAGCAGTACTTC.

The chain joins TRBV6-5 to TRBJ2-5, with D perhaps matching TRBD1 (6 bases). V was trimmed by 7 bases and J by 5 bases, leaving 11 bases between them. Germline V gene lookup returns CDR1 MNHEY and CDR2 SVGAGI. CDR3 length equals 12 residues. The CDR3 protein is CASTQGRETQYF. Written as DNA, the CDR3 is TGTGCCAGCACACAGGGAAGGGAGACCCAGTACTTC.